What follows are 18 T cell receptor beta chains derived from one specimen sequenced in a study of T cell responses to AZD1222 COVID-19 vaccine. Sequencing used immunoSEQ multiplex PCR; TCRdb keeps in-frame clones, though not all of them. Of 250,000 to 300,000 clones detected, almost 95% appear once; the ten largest clones hold roughly 0.51%. This material consisted of peripheral blood, taken 28 days after the second AZD1222 dose. The receptors were sampled from an adult who received the AZD1222 COVID-19 vaccine.

The rearrangement joins TRBV2 to TRBJ1-1; D uncertain. Germline V gene data show CDR1 as SNHLY and CDR2 as FYNNEI. The CDR3 sequence is 11 residues long. With 6 bases removed from V and 1 base from J, the gap between germline ends came to 3 bases. CDR3 bases: TGTGCCAGCAGGAGGAACACTGAAGCTTTCTTT. Its protein product is CASRRNTEAFF.

This chain uses TRBV7-3 with TRBJ1-2; 8 bases are a match to TRBD1. The germline V gene has CDR1 SGHTA and CDR2 FQGTGA. Trimming took 5 bases from V and 6 from J; bases not matched to a gene: 5. The CDR3 extends over 13 amino acids. CDR3 bases: TGTGCCAGCAGCGCGGACAGGGAGGATGGCTACACCTTC. Translated, it gives CASSADREDGYTF.

The chain couples TRBV5-1 to TRBJ1-3; perhaps TRBD1 as D (5 bases). The ends were cut back, 1 base at V and 0 bases at J, with 8 bases in the middle. The length of the CDR3 is 15 residues. Germline V gene sequence: CDR1 SGHRS, CDR2 YFSETQ. The CDR3 here is CASSLLGLSGNTIYF. CDR3 nucleotide sequence: TGCGCCAGCAGCTTGTTGGGGCTCTCTGGAAACACCATATATTTT.

The chain is built from TRBV5-1 and TRBJ1-2; D unresolved. The V gene's germline CDR1 is SGHRS and CDR2 YFSETQ. The CDR3 totals 13 residues. V lost 3 bases, J lost 5 bases, and 11 bases lay in between. The CDR3 region has the DNA TGCGCCAGCAGCTCTGATACGGCATATGGCTACACCTTC. Its protein is CASSSDTAYGYTF.

The chain links TRBV28 to TRBJ2-5; D not resolved. Trimming removed 5 bases at V and 5 bases at J, with 15 bases between. The CDR3 loop spans 14 amino acids. CDR1 MDHEN and CDR2 SYDVKM come from the germline V gene. The CDR3 sequence is CASSPVDLGETQYF. The CDR3 DNA follows: TGTGCCAGCAGTCCCGTGGACCTGGGGGAGACCCAGTACTTC.

The gene calls are TRBV19 and TRBJ2-7; D not certain. V lost 5 bases, J lost 3 bases, and 5 bases lay in between. Germline V gene sequence: CDR1 LNHDA, CDR2 SQIVND (reference sequence). The CDR3 length is 11 residues. The CDR3 spells CASSGNYEQYF. The CDR3 coding sequence is TGTGCCAGTAGTGGGAACTACGAGCAGTACTTC.

This sequence joins TRBV2 and TRBJ2-1; 7 nucleotides align to TRBD1. Germline CDR1 is SNHLY and CDR2 is FYNNEI. J gave up 7 bases and V 7 bases, and 10 bases lay outside the gene matches. The CDR3 has 14 residues. The CDR3, as DNA: TGTGCCAGCATCCAGACAGGGCGTAGAAATGAGCAGTTCTTC. It specifies CASIQTGRRNEQFF.

The chain is built from TRBV4-3 and TRBJ2-7; TRBD2 aligns across 7 bases. CDR1 is LGHNA and CDR2 is YSLEER in the germline V gene. Unmatched junction bases numbered 6, after V lost 1 base and J lost 3 bases. The CDR3 consists of 15 residues. The CDR3 loop reads CASSQVRERYYEQYF. The CDR3 DNA reads as TGCGCCAGCAGCCAAGTGCGGGAGCGGTACTACGAGCAGTACTTC.

The genes are TRBV28 and TRBJ1-1; possibly TRBD1 for D (6 bases). The germline CDR1 and CDR2 sequences are MDHEN and SYDVKM. The ends were cut back, 6 bases at V and 0 bases at J, with 8 bases in the middle. CDR3 length: 13 residues. CDR3 loop: CASRGGLNTEAFF. CDR3 coding DNA: TGTGCCAGCAGAGGGGGGCTGAACACTGAAGCTTTCTTT.

The CDR3 nucleotides read TGTGCCAGCAGCTTAAGGGGGAACAATGAGCAGTTCTTC. Its protein product is CASSLRGNNEQFF. This sequence joins TRBV11-3 and TRBJ2-1, with D maybe TRBD1 (6 bases). The V and J ends lost 2 bases and 5 bases respectively, with 7 bases between them. Germline V lookup: CDR1 SGHNT, CDR2 YENEEA. This CDR3 has 13 amino acids.

This sequence joins TRBV21-1 and TRBJ2-7; TRBD2 was called by the table and not checked on the DNA. TRBV21-1 is marked as a pseudogene. This CDR3 is 14 amino acids long. In DNA, the CDR3 is TGTGCCAGCAGCAATCGTGTCTGTTCCTACGAGCAGTACTTC. As protein: CASSNRVCSYEQYF.

The chain is built from TRBV9 and TRBJ2-2; D unresolved. V shed 0 bases and J shed 7 bases, with 10 bases lying between them. The CDR3 loop spans 14 amino acids. The germline gives CDR1 SGDLS, CDR2 YYNGEE. This CDR3 reads CASSVASSNGELFF. The CDR3 DNA reads as TGTGCCAGCAGCGTAGCTAGTAGCAACGGGGAGCTGTTTTTT.

The rearrangement joins TRBV28 to TRBJ1-6, with D perhaps TRBD1 (5 bases). CDR1 and CDR2 from the germline V gene are MDHEN and SYDVKM. The CDR3 is made up of 17 amino acids. Trimming took 6 bases from V and 0 from J, leaving 15 bases between them. CDR3 region: CASSLGGMSSYNSPLHF. The CDR3 DNA follows: TGTGCCAGCAGCCTTGGGGGGATGAGCTCCTATAATTCACCCCTCCACTTT.

The rearrangement joins TRBV7-3 to TRBJ2-7, with TRBD1 matching over 7 bases. The V and J ends lost 5 bases and 4 bases, in that order; junction bases with no gene match: 5. Per germline, CDR1 SGHTA and CDR2 FQGTGA. The CDR3 runs to 13 residues. Here the CDR3 DNA reads TGTGCCAGCAGCATCGGACAGGATTACGAGCAGTACTTC. It translates to CASSIGQDYEQYF.

The rearrangement links TRBV7-6 to TRBJ2-1, with TRBD2 matching over 14 bases. V was clipped by 5 bases and J by 5 bases; unmatched bases: 5. CDR3 length: 16 amino acids. CDR1 and CDR2 from the germline V gene are SGHVS and FNYEAQ. DNA for the CDR3: TGTGCCAGCAGCCCTGGACTAGCGGGAGGACACAATGAGCAGTTCTTC. Its translation: CASSPGLAGGHNEQFF. Combining the CDR3 with reference TRBV7-6 and TRBJ2-1 gives the whole variable domain GAGVSQSPRYKVTKRGQDVALRCDPISGHVSLYWYRQALGQGPEFLTYFNYEAQQDKSGLPNDRFSAERPEGSISTLTIQRTEQRDSAMYRCASSPGLAGGHNEQFFGPGTRLTVL.

The chain carries TRBV25-1 and TRBJ2-5; D perhaps matches TRBD2 (6 bases). The CDR3 length is 15 residues. Germline values: CDR1 MGHDK, CDR2 SYGVNS. V gave up 2 bases and J gave up 5 bases, with 15 bases separating them. CDR3 in DNA: TGTGCCAGCAGTGAAGAGCTAGCGCTTCCCGAGACCCAGTACTTC. Translating gives CASSEELALPETQYF.

The chain is built from TRBV4-1 and TRBJ1-4; no definite D call. CDR3 length equals 15 residues. V was pared by 6 bases and J by 0 bases, with 11 bases between. Looked up from germline, CDR1 is MGHRA and CDR2 is YSYEKL. For the CDR3, the DNA is TGCGCCAGCAGGCTGATGGGCCCAACTAATGAAAAACTGTTTTTT. Protein: CASRLMGPTNEKLFF.

The chain links TRBV4-1 to TRBJ2-7; 10 positions match TRBD1. The CDR3 consists of 16 residues. J was trimmed by 6 bases and V by 3 bases; bases with no gene match: 11. CDR1 MGHRA and CDR2 YSYEKL come from the germline V gene. The CDR3 loop is CASSHLWDRGKGEQYF. The CDR3 DNA reads TGCGCCAGCAGCCATCTTTGGGACAGGGGAAAAGGCGAGCAGTACTTC.